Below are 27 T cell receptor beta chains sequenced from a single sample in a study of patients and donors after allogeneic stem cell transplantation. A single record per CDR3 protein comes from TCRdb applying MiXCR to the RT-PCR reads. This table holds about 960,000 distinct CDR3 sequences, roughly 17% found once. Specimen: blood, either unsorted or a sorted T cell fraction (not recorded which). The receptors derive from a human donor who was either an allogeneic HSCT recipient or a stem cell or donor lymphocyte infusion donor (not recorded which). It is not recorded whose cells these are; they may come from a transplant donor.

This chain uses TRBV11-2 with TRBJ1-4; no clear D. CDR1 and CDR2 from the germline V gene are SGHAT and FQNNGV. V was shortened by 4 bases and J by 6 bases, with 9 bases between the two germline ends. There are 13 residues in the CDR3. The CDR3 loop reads CASSSDIYEKLFF. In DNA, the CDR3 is TGTGCCAGCAGCTCAGACATTTATGAAAAACTGTTTTTT.

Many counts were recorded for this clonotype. The CDR3 DNA follows: TGTGCCAGCAGCGTAGTAGCGGCTAACACCGGGGAGCTGTTTTTT. This sequence encodes CASSVVAANTGELFF. V is TRBV9 and J is TRBJ2-2; tentatively, D is TRBD2 (6 bases). Germline V gene sequence: CDR1 SGDLS, CDR2 YYNGEE. V was shortened by 0 bases and J by 2 bases, with 8 bases between the two germline ends. This CDR3 has 15 residues.

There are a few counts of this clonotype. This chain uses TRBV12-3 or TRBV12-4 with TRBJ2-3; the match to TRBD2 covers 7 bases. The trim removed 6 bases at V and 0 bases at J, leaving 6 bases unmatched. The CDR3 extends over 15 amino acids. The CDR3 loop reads CASRYWGLSTDTQYF. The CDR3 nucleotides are TGTGCCAGCAGGTACTGGGGACTAAGCACAGATACGCAGTATTTT.

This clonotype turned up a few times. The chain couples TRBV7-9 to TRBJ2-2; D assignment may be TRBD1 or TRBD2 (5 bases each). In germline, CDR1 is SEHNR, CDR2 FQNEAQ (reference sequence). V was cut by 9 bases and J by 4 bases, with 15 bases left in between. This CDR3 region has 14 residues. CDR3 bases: TGTGCCAGTCACGGTGGGACCAGCACCGGGGAGCTGTTTTTT. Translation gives CASHGGTSTGELFF.

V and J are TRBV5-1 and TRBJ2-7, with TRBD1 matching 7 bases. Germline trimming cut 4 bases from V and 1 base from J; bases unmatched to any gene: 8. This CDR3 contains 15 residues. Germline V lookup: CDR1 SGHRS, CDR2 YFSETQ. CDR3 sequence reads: CASSPGTVKSYEQYF. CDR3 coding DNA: TGCGCCAGCAGCCCGGGGACAGTTAAATCCTACGAGCAGTACTTC.

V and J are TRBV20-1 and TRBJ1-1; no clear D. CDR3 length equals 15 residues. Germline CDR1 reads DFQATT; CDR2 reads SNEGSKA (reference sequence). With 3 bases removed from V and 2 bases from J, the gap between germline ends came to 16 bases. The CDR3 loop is CSASPSAKGNTEAFF. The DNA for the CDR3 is TGCAGTGCTAGCCCCTCTGCGAAGGGAAACACTGAAGCTTTCTTT.

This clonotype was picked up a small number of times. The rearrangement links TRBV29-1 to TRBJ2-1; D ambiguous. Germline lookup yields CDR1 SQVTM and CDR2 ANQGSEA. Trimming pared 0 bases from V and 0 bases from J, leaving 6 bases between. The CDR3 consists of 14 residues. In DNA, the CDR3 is TGCAGCGTTGAAGAGAGATTCTCCTACAATGAGCAGTTCTTC. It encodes CSVEERFSYNEQFF.

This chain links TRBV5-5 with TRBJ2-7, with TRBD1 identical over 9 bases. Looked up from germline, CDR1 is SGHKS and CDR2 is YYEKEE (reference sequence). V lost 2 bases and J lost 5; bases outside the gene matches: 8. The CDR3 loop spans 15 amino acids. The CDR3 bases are TGTGCCAGCAGCTTTTGGGACAGGGTTGTGCACGAGCAGTACTTC. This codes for CASSFWDRVVHEQYF.

The CDR3 loop is CASGPSDRKYEQYF. The CDR3 coding sequence is TGCGCCAGCGGCCCCTCGGACAGGAAATACGAGCAGTACTTC. This chain uses TRBV5-1 with TRBJ2-7; 7 nucleotides align to TRBD1. The CDR3 totals 14 residues. V dropped 7 bases and J dropped 4; count of bases not matched to a gene: 11. CDR1 and CDR2 (germline): SGHRS, YFSETQ.

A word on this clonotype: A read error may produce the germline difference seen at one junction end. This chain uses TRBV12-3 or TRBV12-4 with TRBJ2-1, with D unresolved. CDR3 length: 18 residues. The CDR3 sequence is CASNLNARGLLTRNEQFF. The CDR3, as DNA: TGTGCCAGCAATTTAAATGCCCGTGGCTTGCTTACGAGGAATGAGCAGTTCTTC.

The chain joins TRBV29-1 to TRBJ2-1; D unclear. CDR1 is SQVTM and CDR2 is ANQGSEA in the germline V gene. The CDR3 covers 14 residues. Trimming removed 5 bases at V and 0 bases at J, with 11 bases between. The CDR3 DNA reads TGCAGCGTTTTAGGATCTATCTCCTACAATGAGCAGTTCTTC. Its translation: CSVLGSISYNEQFF.

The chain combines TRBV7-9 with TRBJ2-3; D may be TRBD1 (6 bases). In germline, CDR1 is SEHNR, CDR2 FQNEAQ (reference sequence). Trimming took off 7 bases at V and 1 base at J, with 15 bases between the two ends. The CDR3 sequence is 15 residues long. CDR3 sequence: CASNPRGGGTDTQYF. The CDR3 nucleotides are TGTGCCAGCAATCCCAGGGGTGGGGGCACAGATACGCAGTATTTT.

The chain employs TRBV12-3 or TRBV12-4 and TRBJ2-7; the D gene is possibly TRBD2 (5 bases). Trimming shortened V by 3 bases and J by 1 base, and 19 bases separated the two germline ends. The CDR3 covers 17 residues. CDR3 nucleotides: TGTGCCAGCAGTTTGAGGTCGGTAGCGAGAAATTCCTACGAGCAGTACTTC. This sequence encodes CASSLRSVARNSYEQYF.

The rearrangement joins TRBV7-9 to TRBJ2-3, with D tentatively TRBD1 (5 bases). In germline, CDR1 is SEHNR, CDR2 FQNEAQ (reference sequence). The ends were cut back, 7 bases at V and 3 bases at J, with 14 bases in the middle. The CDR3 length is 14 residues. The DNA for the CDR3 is TGTGCCAGCAAGGATACCTCAGGGACAGATACGCAGTATTTT. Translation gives CASKDTSGTDTQYF.

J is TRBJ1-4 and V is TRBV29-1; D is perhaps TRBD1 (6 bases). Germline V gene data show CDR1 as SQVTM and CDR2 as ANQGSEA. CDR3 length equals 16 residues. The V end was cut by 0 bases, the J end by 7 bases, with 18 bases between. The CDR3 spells CSVEDPGQLKIEKLFF. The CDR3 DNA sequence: TGCAGCGTTGAAGATCCTGGACAGTTAAAAATTGAAAAACTGTTTTTT.

The DNA for the CDR3 is TGTGCCAGCAGCTTAAATGGGGGGCCAAACACTGAAGCTTTCTTT. It encodes CASSLNGGPNTEAFF. The rearrangement joins TRBV7-2 to TRBJ1-1, with D possibly being TRBD1 (6 bases). Germline V CDR1 and CDR2: SGHTA, FQGNSA. CDR3 length: 15 amino acids. Trimming cost V 2 bases and J 2 bases, with 12 bases left between them.

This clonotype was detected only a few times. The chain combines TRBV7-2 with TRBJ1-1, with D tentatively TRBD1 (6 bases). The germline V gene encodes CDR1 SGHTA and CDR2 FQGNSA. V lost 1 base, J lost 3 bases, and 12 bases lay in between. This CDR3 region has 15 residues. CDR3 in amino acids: CASSLVEQGYTEAFF. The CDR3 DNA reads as TGTGCCAGCAGCTTAGTGGAACAGGGCTACACTGAAGCTTTCTTT.

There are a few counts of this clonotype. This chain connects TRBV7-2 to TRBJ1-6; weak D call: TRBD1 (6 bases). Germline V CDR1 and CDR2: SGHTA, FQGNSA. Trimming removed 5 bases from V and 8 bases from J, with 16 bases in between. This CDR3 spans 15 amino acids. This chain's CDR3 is CASSVGQNYYSPLHF. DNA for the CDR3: TGTGCCAGCAGCGTTGGACAGAACTACTATTCACCCCTCCACTTT.

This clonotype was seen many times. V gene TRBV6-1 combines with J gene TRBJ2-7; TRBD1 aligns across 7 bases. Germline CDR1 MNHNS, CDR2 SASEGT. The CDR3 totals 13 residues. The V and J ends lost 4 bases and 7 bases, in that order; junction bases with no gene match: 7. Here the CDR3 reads CASSAYRGGEQYF. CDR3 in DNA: TGTGCCAGCAGTGCATACAGGGGTGGAGAGCAGTACTTC.

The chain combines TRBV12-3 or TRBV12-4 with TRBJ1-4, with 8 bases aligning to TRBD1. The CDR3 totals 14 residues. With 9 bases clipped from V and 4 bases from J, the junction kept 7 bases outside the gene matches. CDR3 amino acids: CASRRGQVNEKLFF. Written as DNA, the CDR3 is TGTGCCAGTCGGAGGGGACAGGTTAATGAAAAACTGTTTTTT.

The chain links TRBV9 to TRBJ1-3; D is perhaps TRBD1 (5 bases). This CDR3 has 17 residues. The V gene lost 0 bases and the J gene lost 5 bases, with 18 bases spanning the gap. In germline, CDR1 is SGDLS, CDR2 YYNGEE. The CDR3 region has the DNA TGTGCCAGCAGCGTAGACCCCCATGGGGGTCCGAGAAACACCATATATTTT. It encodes CASSVDPHGGPRNTIYF.

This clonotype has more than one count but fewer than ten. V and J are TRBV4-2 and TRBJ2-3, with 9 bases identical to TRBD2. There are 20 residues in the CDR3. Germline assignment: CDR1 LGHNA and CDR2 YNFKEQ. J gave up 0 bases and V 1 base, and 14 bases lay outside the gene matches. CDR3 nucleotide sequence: TGTGCCAGCAGCCAAGGATGGAGCGTAGCGGGGGAAACTAGCACAGATACGCAGTATTTT. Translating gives CASSQGWSVAGETSTDTQYF.

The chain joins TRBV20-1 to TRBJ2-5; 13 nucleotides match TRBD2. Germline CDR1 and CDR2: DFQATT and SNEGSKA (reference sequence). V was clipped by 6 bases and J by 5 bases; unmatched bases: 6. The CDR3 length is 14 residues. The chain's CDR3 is CSARTSGRGETQYF. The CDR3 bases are TGCAGTGCGAGGACTAGCGGGAGAGGCGAGACCCAGTACTTC.

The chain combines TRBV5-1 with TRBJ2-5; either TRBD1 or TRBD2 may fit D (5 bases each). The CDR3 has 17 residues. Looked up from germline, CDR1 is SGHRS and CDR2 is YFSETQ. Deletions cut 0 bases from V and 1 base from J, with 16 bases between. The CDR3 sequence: CASSLGTGRLAQETQYF. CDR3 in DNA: TGCGCCAGCAGCTTGGGGACGGGACGGCTGGCCCAAGAGACCCAGTACTTC.

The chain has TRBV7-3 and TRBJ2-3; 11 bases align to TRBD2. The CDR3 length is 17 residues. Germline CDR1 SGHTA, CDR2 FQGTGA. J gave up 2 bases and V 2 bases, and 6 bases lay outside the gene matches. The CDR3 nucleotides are TGTGCCAGCAGCTTACATCCGACTAGCGGGACCACAGATACGCAGTATTTT. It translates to CASSLHPTSGTTDTQYF. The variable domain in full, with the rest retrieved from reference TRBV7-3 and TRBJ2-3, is GAGVSQTPSNKVTEKGKYVELRCDPISGHTALYWYRQSLGQGPEFLIYFQGTGAADDSGLPNDRFFAVRPEGSVSTLKIQRTERGDSAVYLCASSLHPTSGTTDTQYFGPGTRLTVL.

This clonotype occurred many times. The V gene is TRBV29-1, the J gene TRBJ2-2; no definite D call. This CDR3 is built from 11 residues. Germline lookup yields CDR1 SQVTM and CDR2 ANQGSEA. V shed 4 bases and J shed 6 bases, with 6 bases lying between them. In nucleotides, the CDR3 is TGCAGCGTTGCCTCCCCCGGGGAGCTGTTTTTT. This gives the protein CSVASPGELFF.

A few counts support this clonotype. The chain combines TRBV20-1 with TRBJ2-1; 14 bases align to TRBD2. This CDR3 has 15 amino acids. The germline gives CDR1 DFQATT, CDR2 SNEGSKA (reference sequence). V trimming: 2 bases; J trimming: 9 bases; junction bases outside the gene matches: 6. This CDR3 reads CSARRRTSGGPEQFF. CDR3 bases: TGCAGTGCTAGACGACGGACTAGCGGGGGGCCTGAGCAGTTCTTC.